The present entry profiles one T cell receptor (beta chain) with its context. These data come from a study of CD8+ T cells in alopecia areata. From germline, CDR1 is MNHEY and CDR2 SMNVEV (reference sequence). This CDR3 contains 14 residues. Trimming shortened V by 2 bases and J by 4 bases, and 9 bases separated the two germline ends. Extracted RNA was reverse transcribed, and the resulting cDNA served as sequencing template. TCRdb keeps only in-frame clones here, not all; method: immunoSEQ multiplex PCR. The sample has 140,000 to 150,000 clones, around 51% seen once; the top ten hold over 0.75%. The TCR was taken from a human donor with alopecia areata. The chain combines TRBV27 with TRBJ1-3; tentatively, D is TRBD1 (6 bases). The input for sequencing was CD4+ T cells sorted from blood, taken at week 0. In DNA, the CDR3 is TGTGCCAGCAGTTTAGCAGGGGTCGGAAACACCATATATTTT. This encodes CASSLAGVGNTIYF.